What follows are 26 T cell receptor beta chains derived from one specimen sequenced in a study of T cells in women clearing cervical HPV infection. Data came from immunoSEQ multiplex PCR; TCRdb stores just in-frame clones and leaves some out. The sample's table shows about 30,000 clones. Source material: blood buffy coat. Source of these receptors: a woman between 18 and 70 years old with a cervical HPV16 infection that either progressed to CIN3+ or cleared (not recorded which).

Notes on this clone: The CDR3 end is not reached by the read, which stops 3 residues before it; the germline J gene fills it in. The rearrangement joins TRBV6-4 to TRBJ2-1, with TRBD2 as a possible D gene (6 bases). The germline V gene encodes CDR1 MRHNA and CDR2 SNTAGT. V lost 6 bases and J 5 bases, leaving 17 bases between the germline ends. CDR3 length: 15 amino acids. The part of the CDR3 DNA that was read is TGTGCCAGCAGCCCTCTCTCAGGGAGGCACAATGAG. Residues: CASSPLSGRHNE. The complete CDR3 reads CASSPLSGRHNEQFF.

The DNA read from the CDR3 is TGTGCCTGGACGGGGGGGGGCTTTGGC. This codes for CAWTGGGFG. The complete CDR3 sequence is CAWTGGGFGYTF. V is TRBV30 and J is TRBJ1-2, with D perhaps matching TRBD1 (6 bases). The read terminates 3 residues before the CDR3 end, so the remaining end is supplied by the germline J gene. V lost 4 bases and J 7 bases, leaving 13 bases between the germline ends. Germline CDR1 and CDR2: GTSNPN and SVGIG (reference sequence). The CDR3 is 12 amino acids.

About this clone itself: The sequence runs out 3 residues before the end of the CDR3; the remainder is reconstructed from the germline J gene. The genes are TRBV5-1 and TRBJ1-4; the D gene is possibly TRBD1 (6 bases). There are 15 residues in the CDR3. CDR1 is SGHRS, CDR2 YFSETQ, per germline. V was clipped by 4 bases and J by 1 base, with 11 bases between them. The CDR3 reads CASSPQGGTNEKLFF. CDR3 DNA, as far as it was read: TGCGCCAGCAGCCCACAGGGAGGAACTAATGAAAAA.

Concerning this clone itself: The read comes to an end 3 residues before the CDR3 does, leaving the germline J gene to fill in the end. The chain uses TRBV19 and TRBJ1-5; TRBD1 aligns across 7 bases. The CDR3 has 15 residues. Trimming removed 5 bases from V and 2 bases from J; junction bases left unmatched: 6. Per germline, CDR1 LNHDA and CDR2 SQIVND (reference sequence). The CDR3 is CASSPDRAGNQPQHF. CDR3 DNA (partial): TGTGCCAGTAGTCCCGACAGGGCGGGCAATCAGCCC.

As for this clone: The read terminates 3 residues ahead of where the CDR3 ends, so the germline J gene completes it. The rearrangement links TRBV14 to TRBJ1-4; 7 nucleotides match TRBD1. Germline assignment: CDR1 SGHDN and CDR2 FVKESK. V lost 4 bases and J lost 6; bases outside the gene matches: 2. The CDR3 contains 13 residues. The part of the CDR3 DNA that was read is TGTGCCAGCAGCCGACAGGGTCATGAAAAA. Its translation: CASSRQGHEK. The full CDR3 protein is CASSRQGHEKLFF.

The CDR3: CASSNPQGTEAFF. The DNA read from the CDR3 is TGTGCCAGCAGCAACCCGCAGGGCACTGAA. The gene calls are TRBV7-9 and TRBJ1-1, with D tentatively TRBD1 (5 bases). The DNA ends 3 residues before the CDR3 does, and the rest of the CDR3 is filled in from the germline J gene. Trimming stripped 5 bases from V and 4 bases from J, with 11 bases between. The CDR3 is 13 amino acids. From germline, CDR1 is SEHNR and CDR2 FQNEAQ (reference sequence).

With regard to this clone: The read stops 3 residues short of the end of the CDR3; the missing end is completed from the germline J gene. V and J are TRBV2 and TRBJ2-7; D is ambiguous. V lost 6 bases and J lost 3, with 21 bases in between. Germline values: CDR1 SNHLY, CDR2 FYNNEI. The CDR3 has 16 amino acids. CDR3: CASSAVGNNRDYEQYF. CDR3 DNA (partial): TGTGCCAGCAGCGCAGTCGGAAATAACAGAGACTACGAG.

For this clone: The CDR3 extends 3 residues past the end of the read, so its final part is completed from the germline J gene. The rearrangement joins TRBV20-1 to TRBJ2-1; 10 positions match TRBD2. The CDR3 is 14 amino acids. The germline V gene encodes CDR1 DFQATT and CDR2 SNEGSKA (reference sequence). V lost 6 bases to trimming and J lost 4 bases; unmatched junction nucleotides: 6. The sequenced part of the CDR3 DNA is TGCAGTGCCGGTATAGCGGGGGGTTACAATGAG. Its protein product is CSAGIAGGYNE. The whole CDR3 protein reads CSAGIAGGYNEQFF.

The CDR3 spells CASSWDSSTDTQYF. Incomplete CDR3 DNA: TGTGCCAGCAGTTGGGACAGTTCCACAGATACG. The chain combines TRBV2 with TRBJ2-3, with 7 bases matching TRBD1. Coverage ceases 3 residues before the CDR3 finishes, and the germline J gene fills in the end. The CDR3 has 14 residues. Trimming took 5 bases from V and 2 from J; bases not matched to a gene: 4. CDR1 SNHLY and CDR2 FYNNEI come from the germline V gene.

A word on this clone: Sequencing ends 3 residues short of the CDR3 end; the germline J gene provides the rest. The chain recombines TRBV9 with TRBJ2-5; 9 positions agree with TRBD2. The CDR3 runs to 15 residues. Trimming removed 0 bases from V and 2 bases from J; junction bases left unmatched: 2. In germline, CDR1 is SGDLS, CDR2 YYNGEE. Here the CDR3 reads CASSVVTSGQETQYF. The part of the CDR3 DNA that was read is TGTGCCAGCAGCGTAGTAACTAGCGGGCAAGAGACC.

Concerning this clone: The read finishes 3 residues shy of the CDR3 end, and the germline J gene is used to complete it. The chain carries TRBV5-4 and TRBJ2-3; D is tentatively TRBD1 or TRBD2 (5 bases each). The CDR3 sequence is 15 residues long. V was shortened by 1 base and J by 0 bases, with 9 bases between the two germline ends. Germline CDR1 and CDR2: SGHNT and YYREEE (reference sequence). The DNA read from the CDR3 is TGTGCCAGCAGCTTGCCAGGGAGAAGCACAGATACG. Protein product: CASSLPGRSTDT. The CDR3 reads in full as CASSLPGRSTDTQYF. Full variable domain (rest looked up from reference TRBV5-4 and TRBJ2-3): ETGVTQSPTHLIKTRGQQVTLRCSSQSGHNTVSWYQQALGQGPQFIFQYYREEENGRGNFPPRFSGLQFPNYSSELNVNALELDDSALYLCASSLPGRSTDTQYFGPGTRLTVL.

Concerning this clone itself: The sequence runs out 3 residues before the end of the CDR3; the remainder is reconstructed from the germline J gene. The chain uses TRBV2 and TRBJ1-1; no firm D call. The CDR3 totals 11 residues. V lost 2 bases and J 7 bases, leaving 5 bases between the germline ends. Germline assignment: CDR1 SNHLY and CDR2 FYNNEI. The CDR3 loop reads CASSENYEAFF. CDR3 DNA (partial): TGTGCCAGCAGTGAAAATTATGAA.

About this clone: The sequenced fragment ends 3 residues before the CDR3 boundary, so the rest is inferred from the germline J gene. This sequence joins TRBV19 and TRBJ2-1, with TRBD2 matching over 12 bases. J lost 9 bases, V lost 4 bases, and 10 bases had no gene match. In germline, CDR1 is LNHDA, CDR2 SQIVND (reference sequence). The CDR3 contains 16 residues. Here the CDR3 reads CASSTGLAGNEGEQFF. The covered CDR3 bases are TGTGCCAGTAGTACCGGACTAGCGGGGAATGAGGGTGAG.

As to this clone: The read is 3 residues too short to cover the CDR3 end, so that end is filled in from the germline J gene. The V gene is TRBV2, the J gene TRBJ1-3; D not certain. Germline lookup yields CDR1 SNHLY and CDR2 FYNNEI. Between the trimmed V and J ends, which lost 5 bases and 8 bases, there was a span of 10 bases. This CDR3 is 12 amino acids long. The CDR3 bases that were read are TGTGCCAGCAGTCTTGCGCGGGACACC. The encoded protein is CASSLARDT. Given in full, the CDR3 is CASSLARDTIYF. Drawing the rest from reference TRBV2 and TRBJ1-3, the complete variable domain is EPEVTQTPSHQVTQMGQEVILRCVPISNHLYFYWYRQILGQKVEFLVSFYNNEISEKSEIFDDQFSVERPDGSNFTLKIRSTKLEDSAMYFCASSLARDTIYFGEGSWLTVV.

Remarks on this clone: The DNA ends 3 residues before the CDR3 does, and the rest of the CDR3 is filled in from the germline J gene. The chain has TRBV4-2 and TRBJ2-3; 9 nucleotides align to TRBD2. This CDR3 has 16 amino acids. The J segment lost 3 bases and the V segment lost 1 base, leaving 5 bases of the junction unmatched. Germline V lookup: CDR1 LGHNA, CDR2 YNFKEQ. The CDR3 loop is CASSQVLAGGTDTQYF. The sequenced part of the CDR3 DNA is TGTGCCAGCAGCCAAGTACTAGCGGGCGGGACAGATACG.

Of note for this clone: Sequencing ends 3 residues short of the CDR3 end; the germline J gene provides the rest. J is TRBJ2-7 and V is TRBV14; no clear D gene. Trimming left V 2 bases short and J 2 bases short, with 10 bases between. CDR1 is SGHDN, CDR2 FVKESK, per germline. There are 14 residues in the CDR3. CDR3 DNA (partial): TGTGCCAGCAGCCAATTCAAGCCCCCCTACGAG. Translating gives CASSQFKPPYE. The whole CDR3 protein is CASSQFKPPYEQYF.

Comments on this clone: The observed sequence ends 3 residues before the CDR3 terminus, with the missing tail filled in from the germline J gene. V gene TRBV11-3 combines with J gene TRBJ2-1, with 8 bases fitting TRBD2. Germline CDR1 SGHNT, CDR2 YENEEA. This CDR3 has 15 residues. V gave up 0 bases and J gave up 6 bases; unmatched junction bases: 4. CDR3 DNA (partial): TGTGCCAGCAGCTTAGATCACCTAGCGGGCAATGAG. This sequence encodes CASSLDHLAGNE. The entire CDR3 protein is CASSLDHLAGNEQFF.

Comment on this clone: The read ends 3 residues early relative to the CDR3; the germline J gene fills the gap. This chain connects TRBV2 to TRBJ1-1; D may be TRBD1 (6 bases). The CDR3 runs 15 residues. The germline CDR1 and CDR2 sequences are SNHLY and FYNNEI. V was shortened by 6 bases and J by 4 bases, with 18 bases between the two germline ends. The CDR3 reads CASRLQGRGSTEAFF. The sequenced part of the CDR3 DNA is TGTGCCAGCAGGTTACAGGGTAGGGGGAGCACTGAA.

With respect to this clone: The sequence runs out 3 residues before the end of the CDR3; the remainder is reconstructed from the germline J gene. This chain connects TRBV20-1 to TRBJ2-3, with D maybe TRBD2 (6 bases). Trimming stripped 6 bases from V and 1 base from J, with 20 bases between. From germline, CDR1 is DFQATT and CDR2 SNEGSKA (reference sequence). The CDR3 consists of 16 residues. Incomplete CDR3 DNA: TGCAGTGCCCGACCAGCGTCCGGGGGTCGCACAGATACG. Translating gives CSARPASGGRTDT. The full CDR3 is CSARPASGGRTDTQYF.

CDR3 bases read: TGTGCCAGCAGTTTGCTGCCGAGACAGGGGGCTATCCGGGAGACC. This translates into CASSLLPRQGAIRET. The full-length CDR3 reads as CASSLLPRQGAIRETQYF. The V gene is TRBV28, the J gene TRBJ2-5; TRBD1 aligns across 10 bases. The read falls 3 residues short of the CDR3 end, and the missing part is taken from the germline J gene. In germline, CDR1 is MDHEN, CDR2 SYDVKM. The CDR3 is made up of 18 amino acids. The trim removed 3 bases at V and 5 bases at J, leaving 15 bases unmatched.

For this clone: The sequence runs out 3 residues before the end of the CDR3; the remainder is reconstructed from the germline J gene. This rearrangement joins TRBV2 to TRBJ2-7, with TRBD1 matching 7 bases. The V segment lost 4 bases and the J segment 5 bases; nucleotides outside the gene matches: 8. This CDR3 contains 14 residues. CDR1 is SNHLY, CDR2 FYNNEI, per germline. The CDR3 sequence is CASSAPGGRDEQYF. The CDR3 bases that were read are TGTGCCAGCAGTGCCCCAGGGGGTAGGGACGAG.

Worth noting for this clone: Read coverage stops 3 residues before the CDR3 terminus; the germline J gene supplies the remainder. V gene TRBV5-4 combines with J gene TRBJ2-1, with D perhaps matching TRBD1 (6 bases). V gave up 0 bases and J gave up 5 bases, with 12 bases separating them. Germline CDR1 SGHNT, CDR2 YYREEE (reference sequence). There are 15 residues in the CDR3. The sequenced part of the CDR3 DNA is TGTGCCAGCAGCTTGGGGACAGACCTTCACAATGAG. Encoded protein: CASSLGTDLHNE. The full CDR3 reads CASSLGTDLHNEQFF. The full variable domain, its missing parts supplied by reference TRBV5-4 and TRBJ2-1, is ETGVTQSPTHLIKTRGQQVTLRCSSQSGHNTVSWYQQALGQGPQFIFQYYREEENGRGNFPPRFSGLQFPNYSSELNVNALELDDSALYLCASSLGTDLHNEQFFGPGTRLTVL.

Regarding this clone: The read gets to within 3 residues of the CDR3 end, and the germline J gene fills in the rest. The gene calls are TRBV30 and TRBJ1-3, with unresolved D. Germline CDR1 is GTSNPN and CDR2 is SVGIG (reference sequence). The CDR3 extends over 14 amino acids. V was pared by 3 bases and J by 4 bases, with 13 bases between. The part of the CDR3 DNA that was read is TGTGCCTGGAGCCCTCAGGCTGCCGGAAACACC. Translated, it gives CAWSPQAAGNT. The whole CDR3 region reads CAWSPQAAGNTIYF.

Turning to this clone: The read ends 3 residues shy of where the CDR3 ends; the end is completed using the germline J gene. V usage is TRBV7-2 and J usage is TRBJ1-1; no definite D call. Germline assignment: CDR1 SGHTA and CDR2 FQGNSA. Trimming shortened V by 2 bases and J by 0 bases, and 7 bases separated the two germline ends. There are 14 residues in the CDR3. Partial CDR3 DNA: TGTGCCAGCAGCTTACGTAGGGTGAACACTGAA. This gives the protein CASSLRRVNTE. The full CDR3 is CASSLRRVNTEAFF.

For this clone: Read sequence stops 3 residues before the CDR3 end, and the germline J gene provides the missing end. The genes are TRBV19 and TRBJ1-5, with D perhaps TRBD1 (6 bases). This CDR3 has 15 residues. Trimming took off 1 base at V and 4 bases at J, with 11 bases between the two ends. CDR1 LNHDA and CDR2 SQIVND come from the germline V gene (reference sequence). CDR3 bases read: TGTGCCAGTAGTATAGGAGGGGGAGGTAATCAGCCC. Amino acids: CASSIGGGGNQP. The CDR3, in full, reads CASSIGGGGNQPQHF.

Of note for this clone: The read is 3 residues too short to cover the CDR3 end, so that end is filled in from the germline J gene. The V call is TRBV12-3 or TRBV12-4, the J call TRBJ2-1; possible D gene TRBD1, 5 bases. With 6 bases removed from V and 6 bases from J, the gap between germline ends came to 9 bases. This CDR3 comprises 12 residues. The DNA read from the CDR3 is TGTGCCAGCAGCAAAGGGGCCAATGAG. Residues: CASSKGANE. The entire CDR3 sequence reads CASSKGANEQFF.